The rows below give T cell receptor beta chains drawn from one sample of a study of beta chain features in type 1 diabetes. This table comes from immunoSEQ multiplex PCR, and its TCRdb copy is limited to in-frame clones, with some not included. The sample records 50,000 or so clones, roughly 39% being singletons. Sequencing was carried out using Tregs from blood. These receptors were collected from a man younger than 45 with type 1 diabetes. Each CDR3 is given with its conserved first and last residue. A D gene is named only where the DNA matches it firmly. Rows may omit the clone size; those that give it use once, few, many or a size class.

>-|-|TRBJ1-3|TRBV20-1
TGCAGTGCTAGTGTAGGAAGCGCCATATATTTT
CSASVGSAIYF
>-|TRBD1|TRBJ2-3|TRBV4-1
TGCGCCAGCAGCCAAAGGGGACAGCGATTTGGAGATACGCAGTATTTT
CASSQRGQRFGDTQYF
>-|-|TRBJ2-1|TRBV28
TGTGCCAGCAGTTTTTCGCCAGGAGGTTTGGGTGAGCAGTTCTTC
CASSFSPGGLGEQFF
>-|-|TRBJ2-3|TRBV2
TGTGCCAGCAGTGAACAGGCAGACACAGATACGCAGTATTTT
CASSEQADTDTQYF
>few|TRBD2|TRBJ2-3|TRBV5-4
TGTGCCAGCAGCTCTGCCAGGGTAGCGGGAGATACGCAGTATTTT
CASSSARVAGDTQYF
>few|TRBD2|TRBJ2-5|TRBV11-2
TGTGCCAGCAGCTTCCGGGGAGGGCAACGAGAGACCCAGTACTTC
CASSFRGGQRETQYF
>few|-|TRBJ2-7|TRBV4-3
TGCGCCAGCAGCCAAGCTGGCCCGGCAGGGCACGAGCAGTACTTC
CASSQAGPAGHEQYF
>few|TRBD2|TRBJ2-3|TRBV7-9
TGTGCCAGCAGTCTCGGAGCGGGAGTTAATACGCAGTATTTT
CASSLGAGVNTQYF
>-|TRBD1|TRBJ1-2|TRBV27
TGTGCCAGCAGCACAGGGGGCTATTCGTCCTATGGCTACACCTTC
CASSTGGYSSYGYTF
>-|-|TRBJ1-4|TRBV29-1
TGCAGCGTGGACAGTAATGAAAAACTGTTTTTT
CSVDSNEKLFF
>-|TRBD2|TRBJ2-1|TRBV19
TGTGCCAGTAGGGACGGGAGGGGGGCCAATGAGCAGTTCTTC
CASRDGRGANEQFF
>-|TRBD1|TRBJ2-7|TRBV18
TGTGCCAGCTCACCAGACAGGGCGGGCGAGCAGTACTTC
CASSPDRAGEQYF
>-|TRBD1|TRBJ2-1|TRBV5-6
TGTGCCAGCAGCCCAAGGAGGGGGACAGGGATTAGGGACAATGAGCAGTTCTTC
CASSPRRGTGIRDNEQFF
>few|-|TRBJ1-1|TRBV25-1
TGTGCCAGCAGTGGGATGGGAGACACTGAAGCTTTCTTT
CASSGMGDTEAFF
>-|-|TRBJ2-3|TRBV11-2
TGTGCCAGCAGCCCCCACACAGATACGCAGTATTTT
CASSPHTDTQYF
>-|-|TRBJ1-1|TRBV4-3
TGCGCCAGCTCCTCTAACTACCCCACTGAAGCTTTCTTT
CASSSNYPTEAFF
>-|TRBD2|TRBJ2-3|TRBV19
TGTGCCAGTAGGAAACTAGCGGGGCGCACAGATACGCAGTATTTT
CASRKLAGRTDTQYF
>-|TRBD2|TRBJ2-1|TRBV18
TGTGCCAGCTCACCACGGGGAACTAGCGGGAGGGGTGAGCAGTTCTTC
CASSPRGTSGRGEQFF
>-|-|TRBJ1-1|TRBV6-6
TGTGCCAGCAGGGCCAGGAACACTGAAGCTTTCTTT
CASRARNTEAFF
>-|-|TRBJ2-5|TRBV6-5
TGTGCCAGCAGTTACAGGGGCGAGACCCAGTACTTC
CASSYRGETQYF